Below, 21 T cell receptor beta chains from the same sample are listed, as sequenced in a study of T cells after yellow fever vaccination. Each CDR3 protein gets one entry after TCRdb re-called the 5' RACE reads with MiXCR. The sample consists of tens of thousands of distinct CDR3 sequences, about 7% of them appearing once. Sequences were derived from CD8+ T cells sorted from PBMCs, sampled around 45 days after the first yellow fever vaccination. The receptors shown here come from a young man who received the YFV17D yellow fever vaccine.

The CDR3 DNA follows: TGCGCCAGCAGCTGGACTAGTATTTATGAGCAGTTCTTC. Its protein product is CASSWTSIYEQFF. J is TRBJ2-1 and V is TRBV5-1; 7 bases match TRBD2. Per germline, CDR1 SGHRS and CDR2 YFSETQ. The CDR3 has 13 residues. With 3 bases clipped from V and 8 bases from J, the junction kept 5 bases outside the gene matches.

This chain links TRBV7-7 with TRBJ2-1; TRBD2 agrees at 14 bases. Germline values: CDR1 SSHAT, CDR2 FNYEAQ (reference sequence). This CDR3 is 18 amino acids long. The V segment lost 2 bases and the J segment 7 bases; nucleotides outside the gene matches: 10. The CDR3 coding sequence is TGTGCCAGCAGCTTAAAGACTAGCGGGGGGGCCGTGGGGAATGAGCAGTTCTTC. This sequence encodes CASSLKTSGGAVGNEQFF.

This chain links TRBV12-3 or TRBV12-4 with TRBJ2-1; unclear D gene. The CDR3 has 15 residues. Trimming left V 6 bases short and J 6 bases short, with 18 bases between. The CDR3 bases are TGTGCCAGCAGCTCCGACCTATTTCGGAGCAATGAGCAGTTCTTC. Residues: CASSSDLFRSNEQFF.

Note on this clonotype: A much larger clone differs from this one at a single base, so this may be a read error. CDR3 in DNA: TGCGCCAGCAGATTGGGAGGGGGCGACTACGAGCAGTACTTC. As protein: CASRLGGGDYEQYF. The chain employs TRBV5-1 and TRBJ2-7; D may be TRBD1 or TRBD2 (7 bases each). Germline values: CDR1 SGHRS, CDR2 YFSETQ. This CDR3 region has 14 residues. Drawing the rest from reference TRBV5-1 and TRBJ2-7, the complete variable domain is KAGVTQTPRYLIKTRGQQVTLSCSPISGHRSVSWYQQTPGQGLQFLFEYFSETQRNKGNFPGRFSGRQFSNSRSEMNVSTLELGDSALYLCASRLGGGDYEQYFGPGTRLTVT.

This clonotype was counted at least ten times. The V and J genes are TRBV5-5 and TRBJ2-7; TRBD1 matches at 8 bases. Losses at the gene ends were 4 bases for V and 3 bases for J; bases not matched to a gene: 6. From germline, CDR1 is SGHKS and CDR2 YYEKEE (reference sequence). This CDR3 is built from 14 residues. CDR3 region: CASSEGQGGYEQYF. CDR3 nucleotides: TGTGCCAGCAGCGAAGGACAGGGAGGCTACGAGCAGTACTTC.

There are many counts of this clonotype. The chain is built from TRBV7-9 and TRBJ2-1; possible D gene TRBD1, 5 bases. The CDR3 is made up of 14 amino acids. V was shortened by 6 bases and J by 0 bases, with 9 bases between the two germline ends. Germline CDR1 SEHNR, CDR2 FQNEAQ (reference sequence). The CDR3 DNA reads TGTGCCAGCAGATCAGGGCCCTCCTACAATGAGCAGTTCTTC. It codes for CASRSGPSYNEQFF.

Many counts were recorded for this clonotype. The chain uses TRBV12-3 or TRBV12-4 and TRBJ2-7; the D gene is possibly TRBD1 (7 bases). The CDR3 length is 13 residues. Between the trimmed V and J ends, which lost 2 bases and 5 bases, there was a span of 10 bases. CDR3 amino acids: CASSLTGEDEQYV. The CDR3 DNA sequence: TGTGCCAGCAGTTTAACAGGGGAGGACGAGCAGTACGTC.

This clonotype occurred a few times. This CDR3 reads CASSYGAGGEKLFF. The CDR3, as DNA: TGTGCCAGCAGTTACGGGGCGGGCGGTGAAAAACTGTTTTTT. The chain couples TRBV6-5 to TRBJ1-4; D is perhaps TRBD1 (5 bases). Germline lookup yields CDR1 MNHEY and CDR2 SVGAGI. The CDR3 is made up of 14 amino acids. Trimming stripped 2 bases from V and 7 bases from J, with 11 bases between.

V is TRBV20-1 and J is TRBJ1-3; D gene ambiguous. Between the trimmed V and J ends, which lost 3 bases and 0 bases, there was a span of 15 bases. The germline V gene encodes CDR1 DFQATT and CDR2 SNEGSKA (reference sequence). This CDR3 is 16 amino acids long. The CDR3 protein is CSARSVPRHSGNTIYF. CDR3 DNA sequence: TGCAGTGCTAGGAGTGTCCCACGCCACTCTGGAAACACCATATATTTT.

V gene TRBV25-1 combines with J gene TRBJ2-1; TRBD2 matches 9 bases. This CDR3 spans 13 amino acids. The junction had 2 bases not matched to a gene; V was cut back by 2 bases and J by 9 bases. The germline CDR1 and CDR2 sequences are MGHDK and SYGVNS. The CDR3 DNA reads TGTGCCAGCAGTGAAGCGGGGGGGCCTGAGCAGTTCTTC. This codes for CASSEAGGPEQFF.

This clonotype was seen ten or more times. The chain employs TRBV4-3 and TRBJ2-7; D is unresolved. CDR1 is LGHNA, CDR2 YSLEER, per germline. The CDR3 has 15 amino acids. Deletions cut 0 bases from V and 3 bases from J, with 12 bases between. The CDR3 sequence: CASSQDSSLSYEQYF. DNA of the CDR3: TGCGCCAGCAGCCAAGACTCTTCCCTCAGCTACGAGCAGTACTTC.

This clonotype was recorded many times. The limits of the CDR3 on the DNA are not certain, so only TCRdb's listed CDR3 is given. The chain carries TRBV11-2 and TRBJ2-5; TRBD1 is taken as the D call from the table, unchecked against the DNA. The CDR3 length is 11 residues, termini included. Germline V gene lookup returns CDR1 SGHAT and CDR2 FQNNGV. CDR3 amino acids: CASSFGQGAVF.

In this sample, this clonotype turned up many times. As DNA, the CDR3 is TGTGCCAGCACCGACGTGACAGGGCCCTACACCTACGAGCAGTACTTC. Translating gives CASTDVTGPYTYEQYF. This chain connects TRBV11-2 to TRBJ2-7; 7 positions match TRBD1. J gave up 2 bases and V 7 bases, and 14 bases lay outside the gene matches. Germline V gives CDR1 SGHAT, CDR2 FQNNGV. The CDR3 covers 16 residues.

V gene TRBV12-3 or TRBV12-4 combines with J gene TRBJ1-5; perhaps TRBD1 as D (5 bases). CDR3 length: 14 amino acids. V was cut by 8 bases and J by 11 bases, with 22 bases left in between. The chain's CDR3 is CASGGEGLDETQHF. The CDR3 DNA follows: TGTGCCAGCGGGGGGGAAGGCCTGGACGAGACCCAGCATTTT.

This clonotype came up many times. This sequence joins TRBV7-9 and TRBJ2-7; the D is unclear. This CDR3 contains 13 residues. V gave up 0 bases and J gave up 6 bases, with 9 bases separating them. The germline V gene encodes CDR1 SEHNR and CDR2 FQNEAQ (reference sequence). CDR3 sequence reads: CASSLAGHREQYF. In DNA, the CDR3 is TGTGCCAGCAGCTTAGCCGGGCACCGCGAGCAGTACTTC.

There are many counts of this clonotype. The chain joins TRBV29-1 to TRBJ2-2; D not resolved. Deletions cut 6 bases from V and 6 bases from J, with 5 bases between. The CDR3 runs 10 residues. Germline loops: CDR1 SQVTM, CDR2 ANQGSEA. The CDR3 spells CSVFSGELFF. CDR3 in DNA: TGCAGCGTCTTTTCCGGGGAGCTGTTTTTT.

This chain connects TRBV10-3 to TRBJ2-7; D might be TRBD1 (7 bases). Looked up from germline, CDR1 is ENHRY and CDR2 is SYGVKD. The CDR3 covers 15 residues. The V end was cut by 5 bases, the J end by 6 bases, with 20 bases between. The CDR3 DNA reads TGTGCCATCAGTCCCGGGACTGGAGGGGGCCTCGAGCAGTACGTC. Translation: CAISPGTGGGLEQYV.

This chain links TRBV12-3 or TRBV12-4 with TRBJ2-7; 7 bases are a match to TRBD1. CDR3 length: 13 amino acids. The V gene end was trimmed by 3 bases and the J gene end by 4 bases; junction bases not matched to a gene: 3. The CDR3 nucleotides read TGTGCCAGCAGTTTCAGACAGGGTTACGAGCAGTACTTC. This codes for CASSFRQGYEQYF.

This clonotype was detected ten times or more. This chain uses TRBV5-8 with TRBJ1-2; D is possibly TRBD1 (6 bases). V shed 5 bases and J shed 3 bases, with 14 bases lying between them. The CDR3 runs to 14 residues. Germline CDR1 SGHTS, CDR2 YDEGEE. CDR3 protein: CASRSRDIDYGYTF. The CDR3 nucleotides are TGTGCCAGCAGAAGCCGGGACATAGACTATGGCTACACCTTC.

This clonotype has a count of ten or more. The J gene is TRBJ2-7, the V gene TRBV7-6; 7 bases are shared with TRBD1. Germline CDR1 reads SGHVS; CDR2 reads FNYEAQ. The length of the CDR3 is 13 residues. V lost 4 bases and J lost 3; bases outside the gene matches: 3. The CDR3 reads CASSSGQYYEQYV. The CDR3 nucleotides read TGTGCCAGCAGCTCGGGACAGTACTACGAGCAGTACGTC.

This clonotype was seen only once. This may be a read error: a much more frequent sequence differs by one nucleotide. This chain uses TRBV13 with TRBJ2-1, with a tentative D call TRBD1 (6 bases). Trimming pared 2 bases from V and 8 bases from J, leaving 16 bases between. Germline CDR1 PRHDT, CDR2 FYEKMQ (reference sequence). This CDR3 has 15 amino acids. The CDR3 nucleotides are TGTGCCAGCAGCTTACCGGGACAACTAAACGATGAGCAGTTCTTC. Translated, it gives CASSLPGQLNDEQFF. Full variable domain (outside the CDR3, taken from reference TRBV13 and TRBJ2-1): AAGVIQSPRHLIKEKRETATLKCYPIPRHDTVYWYQQGPGQDPQFLISFYEKMQSDKGSIPDRFSAQQFSDYHSELNMSSLELGDSALYFCASSLPGQLNDEQFFGPGTRLTVL.